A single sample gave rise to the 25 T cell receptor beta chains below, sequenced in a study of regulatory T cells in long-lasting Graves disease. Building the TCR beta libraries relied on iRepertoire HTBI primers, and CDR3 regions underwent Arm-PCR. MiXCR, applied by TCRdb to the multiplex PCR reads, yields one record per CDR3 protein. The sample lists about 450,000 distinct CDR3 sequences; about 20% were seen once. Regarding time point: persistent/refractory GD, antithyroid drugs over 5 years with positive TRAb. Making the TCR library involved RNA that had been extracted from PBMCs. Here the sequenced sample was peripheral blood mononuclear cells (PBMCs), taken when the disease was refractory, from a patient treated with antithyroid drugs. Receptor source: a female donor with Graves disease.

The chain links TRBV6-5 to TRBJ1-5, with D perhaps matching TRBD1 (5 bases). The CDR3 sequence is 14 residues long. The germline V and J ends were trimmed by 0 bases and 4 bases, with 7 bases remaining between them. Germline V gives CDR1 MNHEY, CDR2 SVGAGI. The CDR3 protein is CASSYSGDNQPQHF. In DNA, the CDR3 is TGTGCCAGCAGTTACTCGGGGGATAATCAGCCCCAGCATTTT.

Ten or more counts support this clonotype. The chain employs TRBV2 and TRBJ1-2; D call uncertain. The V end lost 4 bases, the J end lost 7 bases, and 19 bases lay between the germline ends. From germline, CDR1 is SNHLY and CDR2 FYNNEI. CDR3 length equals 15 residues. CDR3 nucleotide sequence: TGTGCCAGCAGTGGTGTCTTCAGACCCCCGCCTGGCTACACCTTC. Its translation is CASSGVFRPPPGYTF. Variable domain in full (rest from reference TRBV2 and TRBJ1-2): EPEVTQTPSHQVTQMGQEVILRCVPISNHLYFYWYRQILGQKVEFLVSFYNNEISEKSEIFDDQFSVERPDGSNFTLKIRSTKLEDSAMYFCASSGVFRPPPGYTFGSGTRLTVV.

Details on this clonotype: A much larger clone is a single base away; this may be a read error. In DNA form, the CDR3 reads TGTGCCAGCAGCTCTAAGTCAGTCCCAAATTCACCCCTCCACTTT. This gives the protein CASSSKSVPNSPLHF. The chain combines TRBV12-3 or TRBV12-4 with TRBJ1-6; D is ambiguous. The CDR3 consists of 15 residues. V lost 6 bases and J lost 7, with 16 bases in between.

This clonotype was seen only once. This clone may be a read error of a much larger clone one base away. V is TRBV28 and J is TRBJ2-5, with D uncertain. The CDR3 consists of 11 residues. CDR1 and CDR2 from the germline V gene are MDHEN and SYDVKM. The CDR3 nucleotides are TGTGTCAGCAGGATTCAAGAGACCCAGTACTTC. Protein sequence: CVSRIQETQYF. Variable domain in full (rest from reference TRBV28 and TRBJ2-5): DVKVTQSSRYLVKRTGEKVFLECVQDMDHENMFWYRQDPGLGLRLIYFSYDVKMKEKGDIPEGYSVSREKKERFSLILESASTNQTSMYLCVSRIQETQYFGPGTRLLVL.

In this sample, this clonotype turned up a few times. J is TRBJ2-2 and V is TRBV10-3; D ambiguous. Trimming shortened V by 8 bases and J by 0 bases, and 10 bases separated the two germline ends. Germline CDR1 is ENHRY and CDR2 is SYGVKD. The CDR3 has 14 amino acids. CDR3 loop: CAILAAANTGELFF. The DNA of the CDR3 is TGTGCCATCTTGGCGGCGGCGAACACCGGGGAGCTGTTTTTT.

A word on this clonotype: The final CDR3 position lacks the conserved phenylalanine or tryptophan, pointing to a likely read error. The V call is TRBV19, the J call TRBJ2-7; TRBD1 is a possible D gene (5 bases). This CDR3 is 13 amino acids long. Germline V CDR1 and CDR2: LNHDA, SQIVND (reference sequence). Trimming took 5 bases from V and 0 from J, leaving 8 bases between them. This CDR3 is CASSLGASYEQYL. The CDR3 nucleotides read TGTGCCAGTAGTCTAGGGGCCTCCTACGAGCAGTACCTC.

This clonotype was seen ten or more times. CDR3 in amino acids: CASSLGQGLTEAFF. CDR3 nucleotides: TGTGCCAGCAGTTTAGGACAGGGTCTGACTGAAGCTTTCTTT. The J gene is TRBJ1-1, the V gene TRBV6-5, with TRBD1 matching 8 bases. The CDR3 has 14 amino acids. Losses at the gene ends were 4 bases for V and 5 bases for J; bases not matched to a gene: 6. The germline CDR1 and CDR2 sequences are MNHEY and SVGAGI.

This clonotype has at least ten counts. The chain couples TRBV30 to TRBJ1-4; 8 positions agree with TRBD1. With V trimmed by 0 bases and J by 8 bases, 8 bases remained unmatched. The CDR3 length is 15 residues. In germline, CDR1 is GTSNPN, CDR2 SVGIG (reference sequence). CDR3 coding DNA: TGTGCCTGGAGTGTACTAGGGACAGGAGGCGAAAAACTGTTTTTT. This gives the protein CAWSVLGTGGEKLFF.

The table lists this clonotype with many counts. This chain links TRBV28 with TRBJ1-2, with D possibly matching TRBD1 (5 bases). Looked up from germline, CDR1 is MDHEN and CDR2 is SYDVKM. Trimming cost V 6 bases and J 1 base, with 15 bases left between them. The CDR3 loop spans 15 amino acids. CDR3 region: CASSTRQHNNYGYTF. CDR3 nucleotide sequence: TGTGCCAGCAGCACCAGACAGCACAATAACTATGGCTACACCTTC.

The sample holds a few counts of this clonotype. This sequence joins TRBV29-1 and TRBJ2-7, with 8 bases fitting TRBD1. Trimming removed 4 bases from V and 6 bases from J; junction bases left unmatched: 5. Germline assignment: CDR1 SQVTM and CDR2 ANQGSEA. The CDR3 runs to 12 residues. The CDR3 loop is CSVAYQGAEQYF. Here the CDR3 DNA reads TGCAGCGTTGCTTATCAGGGGGCCGAGCAGTACTTC.

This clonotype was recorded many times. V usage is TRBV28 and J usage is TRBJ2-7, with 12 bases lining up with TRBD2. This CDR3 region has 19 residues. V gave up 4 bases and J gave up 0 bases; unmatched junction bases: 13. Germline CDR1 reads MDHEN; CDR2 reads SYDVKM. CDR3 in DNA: TGTGCCAGCAGTTCGCTGTCGGCCGGGACTAGCGGGCGCTCCTACGAGCAGTACTTC. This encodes CASSSLSAGTSGRSYEQYF. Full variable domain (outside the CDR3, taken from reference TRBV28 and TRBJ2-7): DVKVTQSSRYLVKRTGEKVFLECVQDMDHENMFWYRQDPGLGLRLIYFSYDVKMKEKGDIPEGYSVSREKKERFSLILESASTNQTSMYLCASSSLSAGTSGRSYEQYFGPGTRLTVT.

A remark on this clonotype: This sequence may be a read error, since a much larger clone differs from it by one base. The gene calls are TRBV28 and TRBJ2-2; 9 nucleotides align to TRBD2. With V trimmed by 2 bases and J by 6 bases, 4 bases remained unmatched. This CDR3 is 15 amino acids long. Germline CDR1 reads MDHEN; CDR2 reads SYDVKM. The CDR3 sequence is CASSLSGRYPGELFF. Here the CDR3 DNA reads TGTGCCAGCAGTTTAAGCGGGAGGTACCCCGGGGAGCTGTTTTTT.

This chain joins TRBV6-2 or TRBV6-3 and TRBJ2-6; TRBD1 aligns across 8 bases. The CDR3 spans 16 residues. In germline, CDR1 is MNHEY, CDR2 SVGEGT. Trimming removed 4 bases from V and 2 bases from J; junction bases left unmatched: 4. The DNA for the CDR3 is TGTGCCAGCAGTTGGACAGGGCCCGCTGGGGCCAACGTCCTGACTTTC. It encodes CASSWTGPAGANVLTF.

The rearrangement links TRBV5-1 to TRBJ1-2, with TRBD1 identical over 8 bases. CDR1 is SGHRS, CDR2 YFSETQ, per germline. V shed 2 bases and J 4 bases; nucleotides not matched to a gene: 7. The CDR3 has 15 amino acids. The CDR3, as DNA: TGCGCCAGCAGCTTTGGACAGGGAGCGGTCTATGGCTACACCTTC. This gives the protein CASSFGQGAVYGYTF.

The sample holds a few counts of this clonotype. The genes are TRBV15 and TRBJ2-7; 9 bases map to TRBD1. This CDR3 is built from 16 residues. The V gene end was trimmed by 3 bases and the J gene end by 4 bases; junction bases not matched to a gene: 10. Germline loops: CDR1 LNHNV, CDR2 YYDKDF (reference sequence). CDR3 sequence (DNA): TGTGCCACCAGCAGCCCGGGACAGGGCAGGGGGTACGAGCAGTACTTC. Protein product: CATSSPGQGRGYEQYF.

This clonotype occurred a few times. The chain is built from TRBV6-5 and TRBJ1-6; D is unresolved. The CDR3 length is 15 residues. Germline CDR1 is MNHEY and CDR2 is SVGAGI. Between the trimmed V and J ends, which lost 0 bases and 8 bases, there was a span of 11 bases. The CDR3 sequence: CASSYSRVPYSPLHF. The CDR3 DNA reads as TGTGCCAGCAGTTACTCACGTGTACCCTATTCACCCCTCCACTTT.

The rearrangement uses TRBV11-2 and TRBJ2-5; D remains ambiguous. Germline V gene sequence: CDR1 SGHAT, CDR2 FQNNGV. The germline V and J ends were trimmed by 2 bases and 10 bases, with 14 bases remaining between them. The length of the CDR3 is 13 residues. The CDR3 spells CASSLTRKGFQYF. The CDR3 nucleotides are TGTGCCAGCAGCTTAACTCGTAAGGGCTTCCAGTACTTC.

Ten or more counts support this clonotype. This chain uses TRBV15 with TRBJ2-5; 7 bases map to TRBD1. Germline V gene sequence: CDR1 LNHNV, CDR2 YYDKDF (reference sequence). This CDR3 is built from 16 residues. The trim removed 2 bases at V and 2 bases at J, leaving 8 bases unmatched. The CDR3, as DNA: TGTGCCACCAGCAGACAGGGGGTTCAGTCACAAGAGACCCAGTACTTC. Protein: CATSRQGVQSQETQYF.

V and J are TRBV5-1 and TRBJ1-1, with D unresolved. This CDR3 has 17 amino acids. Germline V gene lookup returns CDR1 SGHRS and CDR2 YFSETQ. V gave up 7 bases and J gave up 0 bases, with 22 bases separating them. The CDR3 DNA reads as TGCGCCAGCGCTAGGTACTTAGGAGCTTCCATGAACACTGAAGCTTTCTTT. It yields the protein CASARYLGASMNTEAFF.

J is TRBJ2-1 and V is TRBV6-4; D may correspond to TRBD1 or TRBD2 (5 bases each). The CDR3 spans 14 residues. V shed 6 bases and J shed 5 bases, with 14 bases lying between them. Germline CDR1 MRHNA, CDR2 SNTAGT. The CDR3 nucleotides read TGTGCCAGCAGACCGGGACGCTTTAACAATGAGCAGTTCTTC. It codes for CASRPGRFNNEQFF.

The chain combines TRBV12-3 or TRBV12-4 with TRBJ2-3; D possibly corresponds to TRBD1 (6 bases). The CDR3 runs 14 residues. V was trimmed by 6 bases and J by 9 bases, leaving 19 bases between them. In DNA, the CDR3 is TGTGCCAGCAGCCGGATGACAGGTGTGACAACGCAGTATTTT. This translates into CASSRMTGVTTQYF.

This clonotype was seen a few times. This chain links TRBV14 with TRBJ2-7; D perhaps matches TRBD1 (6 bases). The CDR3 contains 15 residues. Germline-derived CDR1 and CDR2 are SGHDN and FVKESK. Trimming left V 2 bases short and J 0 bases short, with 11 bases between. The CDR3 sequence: CASSQYRASSYEQYF. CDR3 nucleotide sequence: TGTGCCAGCAGCCAATACAGGGCTAGCTCCTACGAGCAGTACTTC.

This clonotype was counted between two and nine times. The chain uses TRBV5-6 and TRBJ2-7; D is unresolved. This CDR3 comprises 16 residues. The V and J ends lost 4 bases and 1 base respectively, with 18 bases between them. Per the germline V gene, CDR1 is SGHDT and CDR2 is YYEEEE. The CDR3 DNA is TGTGCCAGCAGCCCGAGCCCGGTGTTCGGGTCCTACGAGCAGTACTTC. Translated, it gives CASSPSPVFGSYEQYF.

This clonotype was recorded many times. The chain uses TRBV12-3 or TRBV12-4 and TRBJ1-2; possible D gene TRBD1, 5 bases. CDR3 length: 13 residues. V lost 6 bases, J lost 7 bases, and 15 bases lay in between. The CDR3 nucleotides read TGTGCCAGCAGCCCGGGCAGGGCAGGTGGCTACACCTTC. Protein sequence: CASSPGRAGGYTF.

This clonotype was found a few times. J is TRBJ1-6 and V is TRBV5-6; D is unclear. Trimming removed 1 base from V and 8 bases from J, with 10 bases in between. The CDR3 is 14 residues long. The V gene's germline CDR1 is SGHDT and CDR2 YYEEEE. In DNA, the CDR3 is TGTGCCAGCAGCTTGAACGATTGGGATTCACCCCTCCACTTT. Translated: CASSLNDWDSPLHF.